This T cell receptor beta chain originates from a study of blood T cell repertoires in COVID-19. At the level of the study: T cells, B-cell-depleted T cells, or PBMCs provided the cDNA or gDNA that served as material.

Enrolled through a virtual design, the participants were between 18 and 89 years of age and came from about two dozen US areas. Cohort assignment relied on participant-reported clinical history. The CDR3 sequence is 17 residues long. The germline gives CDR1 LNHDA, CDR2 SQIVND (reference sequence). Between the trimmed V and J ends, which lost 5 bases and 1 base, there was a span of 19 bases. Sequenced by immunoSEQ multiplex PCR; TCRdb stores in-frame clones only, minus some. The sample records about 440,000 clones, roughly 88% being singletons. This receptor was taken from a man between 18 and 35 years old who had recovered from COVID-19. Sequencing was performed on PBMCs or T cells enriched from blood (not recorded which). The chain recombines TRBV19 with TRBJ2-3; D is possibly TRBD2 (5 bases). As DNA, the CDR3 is TGTGCCAGTAGTGTCGGGTCGGGGAAAGAGGGCACAGATACGCAGTATTTT. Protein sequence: CASSVGSGKEGTDTQYF.